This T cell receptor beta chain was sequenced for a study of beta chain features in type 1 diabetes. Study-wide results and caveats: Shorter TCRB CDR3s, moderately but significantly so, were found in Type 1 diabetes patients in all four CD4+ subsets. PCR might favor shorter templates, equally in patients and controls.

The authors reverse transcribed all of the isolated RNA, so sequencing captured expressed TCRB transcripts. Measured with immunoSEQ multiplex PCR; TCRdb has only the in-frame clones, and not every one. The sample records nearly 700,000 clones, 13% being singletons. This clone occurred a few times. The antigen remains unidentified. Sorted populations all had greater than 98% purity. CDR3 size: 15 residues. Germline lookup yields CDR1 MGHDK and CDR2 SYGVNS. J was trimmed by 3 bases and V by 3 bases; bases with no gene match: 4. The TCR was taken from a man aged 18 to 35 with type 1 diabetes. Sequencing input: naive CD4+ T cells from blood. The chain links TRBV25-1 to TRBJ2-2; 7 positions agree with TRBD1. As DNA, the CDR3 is TGTGCCAGCAGTGACCCCAGGGGGTACACCGGGGAGCTGTTTTTT. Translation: CASSDPRGYTGELFF. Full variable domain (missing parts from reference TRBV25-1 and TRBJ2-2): EADIYQTPRYLVIGTGKKITLECSQTMGHDKMYWYQQDPGMELHLIHYSYGVNSTEKGDLSSESTVSRIRTEHFPLTLESARPSHTSQYLCASSDPRGYTGELFFGEGSRLTVL.